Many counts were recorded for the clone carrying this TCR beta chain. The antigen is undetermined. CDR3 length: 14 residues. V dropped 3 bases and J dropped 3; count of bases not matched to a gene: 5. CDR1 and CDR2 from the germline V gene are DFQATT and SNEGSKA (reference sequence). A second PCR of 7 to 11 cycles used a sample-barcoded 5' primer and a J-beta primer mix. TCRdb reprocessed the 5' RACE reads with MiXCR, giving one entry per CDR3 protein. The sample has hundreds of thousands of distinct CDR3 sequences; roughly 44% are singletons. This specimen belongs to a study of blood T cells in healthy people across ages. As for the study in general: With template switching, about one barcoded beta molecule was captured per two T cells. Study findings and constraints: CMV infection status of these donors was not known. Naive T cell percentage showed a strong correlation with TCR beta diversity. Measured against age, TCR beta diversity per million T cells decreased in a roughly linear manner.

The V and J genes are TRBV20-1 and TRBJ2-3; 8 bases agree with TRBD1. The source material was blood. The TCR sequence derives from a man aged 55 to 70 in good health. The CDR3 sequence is CSASGQGGTDTQYF. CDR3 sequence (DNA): TGCAGTGCTAGCGGACAGGGTGGGACAGATACGCAGTATTTT.